Below, 21 T cell receptor beta chains from the same sample are listed, as sequenced in a study of blood T cells in healthy people across ages. A J-beta primer mix and a sample-barcoded 5' primer were used in a second PCR of about 7 to 12 cycles. Via MiXCR, TCRdb re-called the 5' RACE reads, giving one row per CDR3 protein. This sample has 1.2 million to 1.5 million distinct CDR3 sequences, with approximately 59% found just once. Sequenced input: blood. The source is a man younger than 30 in good health.

This chain's CDR3 is CASSTGNPSYNEQFF. The CDR3 DNA reads as TGTGCCAGCAGCACAGGGAACCCTTCCTACAATGAGCAGTTCTTC. The genes are TRBV6-5 and TRBJ2-1, with D possibly TRBD1 on 6 matching bases. Trimming pared 6 bases from V and 1 base from J, leaving 13 bases between. The CDR3 is made up of 15 amino acids. The germline V gene encodes CDR1 MNHEY and CDR2 SVGAGI.

Comment on this clonotype: The DNA is omitted, as the CDR3 cannot be located on it reliably, and the CDR3 follows TCRdb's listing. V is TRBV29-1 and J is TRBJ1-2. Per germline, CDR1 SQVTM and CDR2 ANQGSEA. The CDR3 numbers 8 amino acids, ends counted. The CDR3: CSVATGTF.

The CDR3 loop reads CASSPEGGASSYNEQFF. The CDR3, as DNA: TGTGCCAGCAGTCCCGAGGGGGGCGCGAGCTCCTACAATGAGCAGTTCTTC. The rearrangement links TRBV6-1 to TRBJ2-1; perhaps D is TRBD1 or TRBD2 (6 bases each). The V end lost 5 bases, the J end lost 0 bases, and 17 bases lay between the germline ends. Germline values: CDR1 MNHNS, CDR2 SASEGT. This CDR3 has 17 amino acids.

This sequence joins TRBV7-9 and TRBJ2-7, with D perhaps TRBD2 (5 bases). CDR3 size: 13 residues. Germline V gives CDR1 SEHNR, CDR2 FQNEAQ (reference sequence). V lost 10 bases and J lost 1, with 14 bases in between. CDR3 DNA sequence: TGTGCCACAATACAAGGAGGTTCCTACGAGCAGTACTTC. The encoded protein is CATIQGGSYEQYF.

This rearrangement joins TRBV6-1 to TRBJ2-7, with D maybe TRBD1 (6 bases). Trimming removed 2 bases from V and 6 bases from J, with 23 bases in between. The germline V gene encodes CDR1 MNHNS and CDR2 SASEGT. CDR3 length: 17 amino acids. CDR3 loop: CASSELTGPVDGPEQYF. As DNA, the CDR3 is TGTGCCAGCAGTGAATTAACAGGGCCGGTCGATGGACCCGAGCAGTACTTC.

Only a few counts were recorded for this clonotype. The V and J genes are TRBV15 and TRBJ2-5; D remains unclear. Trimming pared 6 bases from V and 5 bases from J, leaving 13 bases between. The CDR3 length is 13 residues. From germline, CDR1 is LNHNV and CDR2 YYDKDF (reference sequence). The CDR3 loop is CATRGLGEETQYF. The CDR3 coding sequence is TGTGCCACCAGAGGCTTGGGCGAGGAGACCCAGTACTTC.

CDR3 residues: CASSSGQGTNYEQYF. CDR3 nucleotide sequence: TGTGCCAGCAGTTCGGGACAGGGGACCAACTACGAGCAGTACTTC. The chain carries TRBV27 and TRBJ2-7; 10 nucleotides match TRBD1. The CDR3 has 15 residues. V lost 4 bases to trimming and J lost 3 bases; unmatched junction nucleotides: 6. Germline values: CDR1 MNHEY, CDR2 SMNVEV (reference sequence).

This clonotype was picked up a small number of times. J is TRBJ2-5 and V is TRBV29-1, with 7 nucleotides matching TRBD2. V trimming: 2 bases; J trimming: 4 bases; junction bases outside the gene matches: 4. The CDR3 sequence is 13 residues long. Germline lookup yields CDR1 SQVTM and CDR2 ANQGSEA. The CDR3 protein is CSVEQQRGETQYF. Here the CDR3 DNA reads TGCAGCGTTGAACAACAGCGGGGAGAGACCCAGTACTTC.

The rearrangement uses TRBV24-1 and TRBJ1-4; D not certain. The CDR3 has 14 residues. The germline CDR1 and CDR2 sequences are KGHDR and SFDVKD. Trimming cost V 9 bases and J 4 bases, with 14 bases left between them. CDR3 sequence reads: CATYPAGRNEKLFF. As DNA, the CDR3 is TGTGCCACCTATCCGGCAGGTCGTAATGAAAAACTGTTTTTT.

This clonotype came up once. The chain joins TRBV10-3 to TRBJ1-5, with TRBD1 identical over 7 bases. Germline V gives CDR1 ENHRY, CDR2 SYGVKD. The ends lost 4 bases at V and 11 bases at J; junction bases unmatched: 11. CDR3 size: 14 residues. The CDR3 coding sequence is TGTGCCATCAGTGGGGCCGGACAGGAGGCAGCCCAGCATTTT. This translates into CAISGAGQEAAQHF.

This clonotype came up a few times. The chain employs TRBV21-1 and TRBJ2-1; the tabulated D call, TRBD2, remains unverified against the DNA. TRBV21-1 is a recognized pseudogene. The CDR3 is 15 amino acids. CDR3 protein: CASSIGLAPNNEQFF. The CDR3 nucleotides are TGTGCCAGCAGCATAGGACTAGCGCCGAACAATGAGCAGTTCTTC.

This chain uses TRBV27 with TRBJ1-5, with a tentative D call TRBD1 (6 bases). The CDR3 totals 14 residues. In germline, CDR1 is MNHEY, CDR2 SMNVEV (reference sequence). V lost 8 bases and J 6 bases, leaving 17 bases between the germline ends. The CDR3 region is CASATGVSVQPQHF. The CDR3, as DNA: TGTGCCAGCGCGACAGGAGTCTCGGTTCAGCCCCAGCATTTT.

The CDR3: CASSQDMSSDSYEQYF. CDR3 sequence (DNA): TGCGCCAGCAGCCAAGATATGTCTAGCGACTCCTACGAGCAGTACTTC. The rearrangement uses TRBV4-1 and TRBJ2-7; the D gene is possibly TRBD2 (6 bases). CDR1 is MGHRA and CDR2 is YSYEKL in the germline V gene. This CDR3 contains 16 residues. With 0 bases removed from V and 0 bases from J, the gap between germline ends came to 12 bases.

CDR3 in amino acids: CASSQENSPLLSIQYF. DNA of the CDR3: TGCGCCAGCAGCCAAGAAAATAGCCCCTTGCTCTCCATTCAGTACTTC. V is TRBV4-1 and J is TRBJ2-4; no reliable D call. The CDR3 is 16 amino acids. The germline V gene has CDR1 MGHRA and CDR2 YSYEKL. Deletions cut 0 bases from V and 9 bases from J, with 18 bases between.

This clonotype was found a few times. The CDR3 DNA is TGTGCCAGCAGTACCTGGGACAGTCTTCGCGTCAACTATGGCTACACCTTC. Its protein product is CASSTWDSLRVNYGYTF. The rearrangement uses TRBV12-3 or TRBV12-4 and TRBJ1-2; 7 nucleotides agree with TRBD1. V lost 5 bases and J lost 2; bases outside the gene matches: 14. The CDR3 spans 17 residues.

As regards this clonotype: One junction end does not reproduce the germline sequence, and a read error may be involved. The CDR3 is CANSELPGDTGELFF. The CDR3 DNA is TGTGCCAACAGTGAGTTGCCGGGAGACACCGGGGAGCTGTTTTTT. This sequence joins TRBV2 and TRBJ2-2; D possibly corresponds to TRBD2 (6 bases). This CDR3 comprises 15 residues. The germline gives CDR1 SNHLY, CDR2 FYNNEI.

The V gene is TRBV20-1, the J gene TRBJ2-4; TRBD2 aligns across 8 bases. The DNA matches TRBJ2-7 better at its end, which makes the J call doubtful. Germline V CDR1 and CDR2: DFQATT, SNEGSKA (reference sequence). This CDR3 has 13 amino acids. The CDR3 is CSALSGIYYEQYF. The CDR3 DNA is TGCAGTGCTCTTAGCGGGATCTATTACGAGCAGTACTTC.

This chain links TRBV6-1 with TRBJ2-6; D is ambiguous. Germline CDR1 and CDR2: MNHNS and SASEGT. The CDR3 is 15 residues long. Trimming cost V 3 bases and J 3 bases, with 9 bases left between them. In DNA form, the CDR3 reads TGTGCCAGCAGTGAGACATGGCATGGGGCCAACGTCCTGACTTTC. Translation gives CASSETWHGANVLTF.

The gene calls are TRBV29-1 and TRBJ1-2; a possible D gene is TRBD1 (6 bases). CDR3 size: 14 residues. Per the germline V gene, CDR1 is SQVTM and CDR2 is ANQGSEA. Trimming took 2 bases from V and 8 from J, leaving 18 bases between them. CDR3 in amino acids: CSVEQQGRTMGYTF. DNA of the CDR3: TGCAGCGTTGAACAACAGGGAAGGACTATGGGCTACACCTTC.

This chain joins TRBV6-1 and TRBJ1-5; 9 bases agree with TRBD1. V dropped 2 bases and J dropped 1; count of bases not matched to a gene: 3. CDR1 MNHNS and CDR2 SASEGT come from the germline V gene. The CDR3 consists of 16 residues. The CDR3 reads CASSEYRGQSNQPQHF. As DNA, the CDR3 is TGTGCCAGCAGTGAATACAGGGGGCAGAGCAATCAGCCCCAGCATTTT.

This sequence joins TRBV27 and TRBJ2-7; TRBD1 is a possible D gene (5 bases). V lost 6 bases to trimming and J lost 3 bases, with 15 bases between them. This CDR3 contains 14 residues. From germline, CDR1 is MNHEY and CDR2 SMNVEV (reference sequence). CDR3 coding DNA: TGTGCCAGCAGCCTCAGGGTGGTGGGCTACGAGCAGTACTTC. This encodes CASSLRVVGYEQYF.